Listed here are 22 T cell receptor beta chains from one sample, sequenced in a study of CD8+CD57+ T cells in acquired aplastic anemia. Genomic DNA acted as the template from which TCR beta VDJ combination and CDR3 sequence profiling were carried out. TCRdb reanalysed the reads using MiXCR and keeps one entry per CDR3 protein. This table has roughly 150,000 distinct CDR3 sequences, 45% to 55% appearing once. All patients picked for sequencing had shown, by flow cytometry, an expansion of CD8+CD57+ cells. The sample consisted of sorted CD4+, CD8+, or CD8+CD57+ T cells (not recorded which) from PBMCs. These receptors were collected from a human donor with aplastic anemia.

This clonotype occurred many times. The CDR3 nucleotides are TGCAGTGCTAAGACAGGGGATCGTTTGAACACTGAAGCTTTCTTT. Translating gives CSAKTGDRLNTEAFF. V gene TRBV20-1 combines with J gene TRBJ1-1, with 8 positions matching TRBD1. V dropped 4 bases and J dropped 0; count of bases not matched to a gene: 7. CDR1 DFQATT and CDR2 SNEGSKA come from the germline V gene (reference sequence). The CDR3 runs 15 residues.

This clonotype was seen repeatedly, ten times or more. CDR3 in DNA: TGTGCCAGCAGTGAAGCGCTCATAAGGGGGCAAGCTTTCTTT. It yields the protein CASSEALIRGQAFF. The chain carries TRBV2 and TRBJ1-1; 7 bases match TRBD1. Germline CDR1 reads SNHLY; CDR2 reads FYNNEI. The ends lost 0 bases at V and 9 bases at J; junction bases unmatched: 7. The CDR3 contains 14 residues. Drawing the rest from reference TRBV2 and TRBJ1-1, the complete variable domain is EPEVTQTPSHQVTQMGQEVILRCVPISNHLYFYWYRQILGQKVEFLVSFYNNEISEKSEIFDDQFSVERPDGSNFTLKIRSTKLEDSAMYFCASSEALIRGQAFFGQGTRLTVV.

This rearrangement joins TRBV10-3 to TRBJ2-5; TRBD2 matches 13 bases. Trimming removed 2 bases from V and 1 base from J; junction bases left unmatched: 7. Per germline, CDR1 ENHRY and CDR2 SYGVKD. CDR3 length: 18 residues. Here the CDR3 reads CAISEPLGTSGAQETQYF. CDR3 sequence (DNA): TGTGCCATCAGTGAGCCACTCGGGACTAGCGGGGCCCAAGAGACCCAGTACTTC.

In the case of this clonotype: Mismatch with germline at one junction end may stem from a read error. The chain combines TRBV11-1 with TRBJ1-1; 8 nucleotides match TRBD1. From germline, CDR1 is SGHAT and CDR2 FQDESV (reference sequence). The CDR3 is 16 residues long. The DNA of the CDR3 is TGTGGCAGCAGCTCCAGGGGGCTCGGGAAGAACACTGAAGCTTTCTTT. This gives the protein CGSSSRGLGKNTEAFF.

This clonotype was recorded only once. The chain links TRBV29-1 to TRBJ1-2; 9 bases map to TRBD1. Per the germline V gene, CDR1 is SQVTM and CDR2 is ANQGSEA. V dropped 4 bases and J dropped 2; count of bases not matched to a gene: 8. The CDR3 consists of 15 residues. DNA for the CDR3: TGCAGCGTTGCCATTGCCGGACAGGGGAACTATGGCTACACCTTC. Amino acid sequence: CSVAIAGQGNYGYTF.

Written as DNA, the CDR3 is TGTGCCATCAGTGCCTCTAGCGGGAGTGTCTCTGGGGCCAACGTCCTGACTTTC. The encoded protein is CAISASSGSVSGANVLTF. The chain links TRBV10-3 to TRBJ2-6; 10 nucleotides match TRBD2. Germline V CDR1 and CDR2: ENHRY, SYGVKD. The V segment lost 4 bases and the J segment 0 bases; nucleotides outside the gene matches: 6. This CDR3 comprises 18 residues.

The V call is TRBV5-1, the J call TRBJ2-3; 11 bases map to TRBD2. Germline V gene data show CDR1 as SGHRS and CDR2 as YFSETQ. The CDR3 covers 15 residues. Losses at the gene ends were 3 bases for V and 7 bases for J; bases not matched to a gene: 7. CDR3 coding DNA: TGCGCCAGCAGCTCCGATAGCGGGGGGGCGAATACGCAGTATTTT. Translated: CASSSDSGGANTQYF.

A few counts support this clonotype. CDR3 protein: CAISRDSQGSPLHF. For the CDR3, the DNA is TGTGCCATCAGCCGGGACAGTCAGGGTTCACCCCTCCACTTT. The genes are TRBV10-3 and TRBJ1-6; TRBD1 matches at 7 bases. Trimming at V came to 6 bases and at J to 9 bases, leaving 8 bases not matched to a gene. Per germline, CDR1 ENHRY and CDR2 SYGVKD. This CDR3 has 14 amino acids.

To note about this clonotype: The germline gene is not matched at one end of the junction; a read error may be the cause. The chain combines TRBV29-1 with TRBJ2-3; D is perhaps TRBD1 or TRBD2 (5 bases each). Germline CDR1 and CDR2: SQVTM and ANQGSEA. The CDR3 consists of 15 residues. The CDR3 DNA reads as TGCAGCGTTGCCGGGACCCCAAGAGAGCCAGAAACGCAGTATTTT. Its protein is CSVAGTPREPETQYF.

This sequence joins TRBV15 and TRBJ1-4; 8 bases are a match to TRBD1. After removal of 4 bases from V and 10 bases from J, the junction contained 11 bases not matched to a gene. Looked up from germline, CDR1 is LNHNV and CDR2 is YYDKDF (reference sequence). This CDR3 has 15 amino acids. CDR3 nucleotides: TGTGCCACCAGCATTAGGACAGGGACCACGGGAAAACTGTTTTTT. This translates into CATSIRTGTTGKLFF.

This sequence joins TRBV28 and TRBJ1-2, with TRBD1 matching 9 bases. This CDR3 spans 14 amino acids. Germline V gene lookup returns CDR1 MDHEN and CDR2 SYDVKM. The V and J ends lost 3 bases and 8 bases, in that order; junction bases with no gene match: 7. The CDR3 reads CASSFGDRDSGYTF. CDR3 in DNA: TGTGCCAGCAGTTTCGGGGACAGGGATTCGGGCTACACCTTC.

This clonotype was detected a few times. The chain is built from TRBV15 and TRBJ2-5, with 9 bases matching TRBD1. Germline-derived CDR1 and CDR2 are LNHNV and YYDKDF (reference sequence). The V and J ends lost 4 bases and 3 bases, in that order; junction bases with no gene match: 3. This CDR3 is built from 14 residues. Here the CDR3 DNA reads TGTGCCACCAGCACCCGGACAGGGGAAGAGACCCAGTACTTC. It yields the protein CATSTRTGEETQYF.

This clonotype was observed once. This chain links TRBV5-6 with TRBJ1-2; 8 bases line up with TRBD1. CDR3 length: 14 amino acids. Germline V CDR1 and CDR2: SGHDT, YYEEEE. The ends lost 3 bases at V and 7 bases at J; junction bases unmatched: 8. Here the CDR3 DNA reads TGTGCCAGCAGCTCCCTCGACAGGGGTGGTGGCTACACCTTC. Its protein is CASSSLDRGGGYTF.

The sample holds many counts of this clonotype. V gene TRBV11-1 combines with J gene TRBJ2-1; 8 positions match TRBD2. Unmatched junction bases numbered 5, after V lost 1 base and J lost 0 bases. This CDR3 has 17 residues. CDR1 and CDR2 (germline): SGHAT, FQDESV (reference sequence). The DNA of the CDR3 is TGTGCCAGCAGCTTAGGGACCGGGACTAGCTCCTACAATGAGCAGTTCTTC. Its translation: CASSLGTGTSSYNEQFF.

The chain is built from TRBV7-2 and TRBJ1-5; no clear D. Trimming took off 5 bases at V and 3 bases at J, with 8 bases between the two ends. The CDR3 is 13 residues long. The V gene's germline CDR1 is SGHTA and CDR2 FQGNSA. CDR3 nucleotide sequence: TGTGCCAGCAGCCCGGACTACAATCAGCCCCAGCATTTT. This encodes CASSPDYNQPQHF. The variable domain in full, completed from reference TRBV7-2 and TRBJ1-5, reads GAGVSQSPSNKVTEKGKDVELRCDPISGHTALYWYRQSLGQGLEFLIYFQGNSAPDKSGLPSDRFSAERTGGSVSTLTIQRTQQEDSAVYLCASSPDYNQPQHFGDGTRLSIL.

Here the CDR3 DNA reads TGTGCCAGCAGCCATCAGCCGGGACAGGATTTTCGCTGGGATGGCTACACCTTC. This sequence encodes CASSHQPGQDFRWDGYTF. This sequence joins TRBV14 and TRBJ1-2, with 8 bases identical to TRBD1. The CDR3 length is 18 residues. In germline, CDR1 is SGHDN, CDR2 FVKESK. The V segment lost 3 bases and the J segment 6 bases; nucleotides outside the gene matches: 18.

This clonotype was detected ten times or more. J is TRBJ2-1 and V is TRBV9, with 7 bases that match TRBD2. CDR1 is SGDLS and CDR2 is YYNGEE in the germline V gene. The CDR3 sequence is 14 residues long. With 0 bases clipped from V and 9 bases from J, the junction kept 6 bases outside the gene matches. CDR3 nucleotide sequence: TGTGCCAGCAGCGTAGGGGCGGGAGCTATTGAGCAGTTCTTC. It translates to CASSVGAGAIEQFF.

CDR3 loop: CASSTNSNQPQHF. CDR3 coding DNA: TGTGCCAGCAGTACAAATAGCAATCAGCCCCAGCATTTT. V gene TRBV6-2 or TRBV6-3 combines with J gene TRBJ1-5; D gene uncertain. V dropped 5 bases and J dropped 0 bases, with 5 bases sitting between them. CDR3 length: 13 amino acids. Germline values: CDR1 MNHEY, CDR2 SVGEGT.

The chain employs TRBV24-1 and TRBJ2-7, with 7 bases lining up with TRBD1. Germline trimming cut 0 bases from V and 7 bases from J; bases unmatched to any gene: 2. Germline V lookup: CDR1 KGHDR, CDR2 SFDVKD. The CDR3 has 13 amino acids. CDR3 residues: CATSDLTTGEQYF. The CDR3 bases are TGTGCCACCAGTGATTTGACGACAGGGGAGCAGTACTTC.

The table lists this clonotype with many counts. This chain links TRBV12-5 with TRBJ2-3, with 7 bases that match TRBD1. This CDR3 spans 13 amino acids. Looked up from germline, CDR1 is LGHNT and CDR2 is FRNRAP. V was clipped by 7 bases and J by 1 base; unmatched bases: 2. The CDR3 DNA is TGTGCTAGTGTAGGGGGCGGCACAGATACGCAGTATTTT. Translated: CASVGGGTDTQYF.

The chain recombines TRBV20-1 with TRBJ2-5; possibly TRBD2 for D (6 bases). Germline CDR1 is DFQATT and CDR2 is SNEGSKA (reference sequence). Trimming took off 8 bases at V and 4 bases at J, with 17 bases between the two ends. The CDR3 runs 13 residues. The CDR3 loop is CSYRGTLRETQYF. For the CDR3, the DNA is TGCAGTTACCGCGGGACCCTAAGAGAGACCCAGTACTTC.

This clonotype was seen once. The chain joins TRBV29-1 to TRBJ1-4, with TRBD1 matching 8 bases. J gave up 8 bases and V 4 bases, and 6 bases lay outside the gene matches. The CDR3 covers 13 residues. The germline CDR1 and CDR2 sequences are SQVTM and ANQGSEA. The CDR3 is CSVAGQGGEKLFF. CDR3 in DNA: TGCAGCGTTGCCGGACAGGGAGGAGAAAAACTGTTTTTT.